This paragraph reports one T cell receptor beta chain. It has no known antigen specificity. No per-base quality is available; no much larger clone lies one base away. This entry is derived from a study of blood T cell repertoires in COVID-19 (dated by TCRdb to about 2020). Concerning the study at large: The collaborator samples originated in the United States, Italy and Spain and spanned the acute and convalescent phases of COVID-19. The prospective study material was composed of cDNA or gDNA derived from T cells, B-cell-depleted T cells, or PBMCs. Deeply sampled blood TCRbeta repertoires from subjects exposed to, actively infected with, or recovered from COVID-19 were included in the dataset. A freely available public database, intended as a resource for researchers studying the immune response to SARS-CoV-2, is where the repertoires were released. The samples were drawn from the first 160 participants of the ongoing ImmuneRACE study and from 950 to 1,500 subjects provided by 6 global collaborators. Nearly every sample came with metadata listing a de-identified subject ID, COVID-19 status, age in years and sex. Where HLA class I and class II types were available, the types were taken from metadata supplied by the sample provider, not from assay-based typing.

The collaborating institutions used their own protocols to collect whole blood in K2EDTA tubes. For TCRbeta analysis, collaborators shipped samples as frozen whole blood, isolated PBMCs, or DNA extracted from either of those sample types. TCRbeta CDR3 regions were amplified from genomic DNA by means of the immunoSEQ Assay, a bias-controlled multiplex PCR. From the authors' description of their analysis: Within the assay, amplification of reference gene primers was used to estimate how many nucleated cells each sample contained. Sequence reads were collapsed and filtered to measure the absolute abundance of every unique TCRbeta CDR3 rearrangement. For each sample, productive Simpson clonality was calculated as the square root of Simpson's diversity index over productive rearrangements. TCRdb re-hosts the immuneACCESS table, in-frame sequences only. Its copies lack some clones; in the studies checked, an unresolved V gene accounts for under half of them, and the cause for the rest is not known. The V and J calls and clone size are taken from that table; D and trimming were inferred from the DNA. This sample holds about 340,000 clones; around 83% were observed only once. 2.5% to 3.5% of the sample lies in the top ten.

The paper's findings and limits, for the study overall: The quantity of clinical and demographic metadata differed by source and by participant and was supplied without curation.

The CDR3 covers 15 residues, taking in both the cysteine and the phenylalanine. Of the read, only the CDR3 DNA is kept; its 45 bases are in frame from base 1. V is shortened by 5 bases, J by 0 bases, and the region joining them spans 14 bases. CDR1 SGHTA and CDR2 FQGNSA are derived from the germline V gene. The specimen was peripheral blood. The TCR originated in a young man with active or convalescent COVID-19. Recombination joined TRBV7-2 with TRBJ2-7; no confident D gene assignment can be made. The sequenced DNA: TGTGCCAGCAGCCCATCAACCGGAGTCTCCTACGAGCAGTACTTC. It translates to CASSPSTGVSYEQYF. Supplemented by the reference TRBV7-2 and TRBJ2-7 proteins around the CDR3, the complete variable domain is GAGVSQSPSNKVTEKGKDVELRCDPISGHTALYWYRQSLGQGLEFLIYFQGNSAPDKSGLPSDRFSAERTGGSVSTLTIQRTQQEDSAVYLCASSPSTGVSYEQYFGPGTRLTVT.